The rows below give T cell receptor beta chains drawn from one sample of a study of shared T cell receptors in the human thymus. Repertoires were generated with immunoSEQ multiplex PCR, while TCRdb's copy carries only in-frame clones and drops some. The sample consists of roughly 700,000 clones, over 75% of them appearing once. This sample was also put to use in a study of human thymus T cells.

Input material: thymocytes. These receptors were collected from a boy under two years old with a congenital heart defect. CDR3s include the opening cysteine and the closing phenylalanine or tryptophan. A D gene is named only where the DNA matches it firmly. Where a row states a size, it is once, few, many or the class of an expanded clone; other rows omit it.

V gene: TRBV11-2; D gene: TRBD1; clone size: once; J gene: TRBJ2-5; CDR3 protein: CASRCTPGQGGRETQYF; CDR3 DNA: TGTGCCAGCAGGTGCACGCCGGGACAGGGAGGTAGAGAGACCCAGTACTTC
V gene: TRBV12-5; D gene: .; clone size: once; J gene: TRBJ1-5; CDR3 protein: CASGLVRSSRIQRARNQPQHF; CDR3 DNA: TGTGCTAGTGGTTTGGTACGTAGTAGTCGCATTCAGAGGGCGCGAAATCAGCCCCAGCATTTT
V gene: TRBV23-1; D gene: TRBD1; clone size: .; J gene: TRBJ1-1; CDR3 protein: CASSPRQGRKTEAFF; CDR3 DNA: TGCGCCAGCAGTCCTCGACAGGGTAGAAAAACTGAAGCTTTCTTT
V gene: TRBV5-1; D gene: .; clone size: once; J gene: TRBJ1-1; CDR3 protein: CASSLTREETEAFF; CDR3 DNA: TGCGCCAGCAGCTTGACCAGGGAGGAAACTGAAGCTTTCTTT
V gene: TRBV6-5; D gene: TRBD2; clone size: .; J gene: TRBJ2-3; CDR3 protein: CASSYSSGSTDTQYF; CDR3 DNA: TGTGCCAGCAGTTACTCTAGCGGGAGTACAGATACGCAGTATTTT
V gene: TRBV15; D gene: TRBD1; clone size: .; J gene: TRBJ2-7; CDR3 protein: CATSRGGTAQHEQYF; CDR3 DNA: TGTGCCACCAGCAGAGGGGGGACAGCACAACACGAGCAGTACTTC
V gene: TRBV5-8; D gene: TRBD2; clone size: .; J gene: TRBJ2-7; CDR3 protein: CAEAGGGYEQYF; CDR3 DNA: TGTGCCGAAGCCGGGGGGGGCTACGAGCAGTACTTC
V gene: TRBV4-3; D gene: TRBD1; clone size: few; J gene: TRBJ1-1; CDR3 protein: CASSQDPGTGRTEAFF; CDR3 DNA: TGCGCCAGCAGCCAAGATCCCGGGACAGGGAGAACTGAAGCTTTCTTT
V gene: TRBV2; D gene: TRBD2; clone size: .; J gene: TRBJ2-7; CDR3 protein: CASSEIYRGSYEQYF; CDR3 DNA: TGTGCCAGCAGTGAAATCTACCGCGGGAGTTACGAGCAGTACTTC
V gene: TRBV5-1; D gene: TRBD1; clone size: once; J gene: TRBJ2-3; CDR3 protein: CASSLQGNTDTQYF; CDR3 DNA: TGCGCCAGCAGCCTACAGGGGAACACAGATACGCAGTATTTT